This T cell receptor (beta chain) was sequenced for a study of blood T cells in healthy people across ages. The germline CDR1 and CDR2 sequences are SGHAT and FQNNGV. CDR3 length: 12 amino acids. V was shortened by 4 bases and J by 10 bases, with 12 bases between the two germline ends. PCR was performed a second time for about 7 to 12 cycles using a sample-barcoded 5' primer and a J-beta primer mix. Via MiXCR, TCRdb re-called the 5' RACE reads, giving one row per CDR3 protein. The table has 600,000 to 900,000 distinct CDR3 sequences, roughly 24% seen once. These data also featured in a second study, about T cells of mothers and their children.

The TCR was taken from a boy between 5 and 17 years old in good health. Sequenced input: blood. The V gene is TRBV11-2, the J gene TRBJ2-3; the D is unclear. DNA for the CDR3: TGTGCCAGCAGCTCGTATAGGCAAGCGCAGTATTTT. It translates to CASSSYRQAQYF.